This T cell receptor beta chain was observed in a study of T cells after yellow fever vaccination. Study-wide points: Bulk-population clonotypes that are abundant could appear as contaminants in FACS-sorted repertoires. Shared CD4/CD8 clonotypes were a small share, likely from convergent recombination.

The germline V gene has CDR1 MDHEN and CDR2 SYDVKM. The CDR3 totals 12 residues. V was shortened by 5 bases and J by 9 bases, with 12 bases between the two germline ends. Synthesis of TCR cDNA relied on 5'RACE template switching, which attached a universal primer site and UMIs. Each CDR3 protein is one row after TCRdb ran MiXCR on the 5' RACE reads. The table records some 560,000 distinct CDR3 sequences, less than 20% of them present only once. A note on this clonotype: Its target is unknown.

This chain links TRBV28 with TRBJ2-3; possibly TRBD1 for D (5 bases). Sequenced material: PBMCs, taken more than 4 days after the first yellow fever vaccination. The source of this sequence is a man in his late teens or twenties who received the YFV17D yellow fever vaccine. This chain's CDR3 is CASSPQGVTQYF. Here the CDR3 DNA reads TGTGCCAGCAGTCCTCAAGGGGTGACGCAGTATTTT.